The rows below give T cell receptor beta chains drawn from one sample of a study. TCRdb analysed the 5' RACE reads with MiXCR anew, one entry per CDR3 protein. This sample has approximately 60,000 distinct CDR3 sequences, with approximately 23% found just once. The source material was memory CD4+ T cells sorted from a lymph node. The receptors were gathered from a female donor with breast cancer. The CDR3 runs from the conserved cysteine through the conserved F or W. D genes are given only for firm matches. Clone size is not always given. Where it is, it says once, few, many or a class for expanded clones.

many	TRBV11-2	NA	TRBJ2-2	CASSTGPAGGELFF	TGTGCCAGCAGCACGGGACCCGCCGGCGGGGAGCTGTTTTTT
medium-sized	TRBV4-3	NA	TRBJ1-3	CASSQDIRNTIYF	TGCGCCAGCAGCCAAGATATTCGTAACACCATATATTTT
many	TRBV6-5	NA	TRBJ1-4	CASSADDKLFF	TGTGCCAGCAGCGCGGACGATAAACTGTTTTTT
NA	TRBV11-3	NA	TRBJ2-2	CASSFLAVNTGELFF	TGTGCCAGCAGCTTCCTGGCGGTGAACACCGGGGAGCTGTTTTTT
few	TRBV25-1	TRBD2	TRBJ2-7	CASSEVGTSGTYEQYF	TGTGCCAGCAGCGAGGTGGGGACTAGCGGCACCTACGAGCAGTACTTC
NA	TRBV9	NA	TRBJ2-4	CASSVGSLDPNIQYF	TGTGCCAGCAGCGTAGGGTCCCTGGATCCGAACATTCAGTACTTC
NA	TRBV18	NA	TRBJ2-5	CASSPPGGSQETQYF	TGTGCCAGCTCACCACCGGGGGGCAGCCAAGAGACCCAGTACTTC
few	TRBV5-1	NA	TRBJ2-1	CASSLGGSINEQFF	TGCGCCAGCAGCTTGGGTGGCAGCATCAATGAGCAGTTCTTC
many	TRBV2	NA	TRBJ1-1	CASSEVEGTEAFF	TGTGCCAGCAGTGAAGTGGAAGGGACTGAAGCTTTCTTT
NA	TRBV7-8	NA	TRBJ2-5	CASSLAGREETQYF	TGTGCCAGCAGCTTAGCTGGGCGGGAAGAGACCCAGTACTTC
NA	TRBV20-1	NA	TRBJ2-7	CSAFPPGTGGREQYF	TGCAGTGCTTTCCCCCCCGGGACCGGTGGCAGGGAGCAGTACTTC
many	TRBV12-3/TRBV12-4	NA	TRBJ1-1	CASSETAMNTEAFF	TGTGCCAGCAGTGAGACAGCTATGAACACTGAAGCTTTCTTT
NA	TRBV24-1	NA	TRBJ1-1	CATSDLGSRAFF	TGTGCCACCAGTGATTTAGGCAGTCGAGCTTTCTTT
NA	TRBV7-9	NA	TRBJ1-2	CANSLESMGGYTF	TGTGCCAACAGCTTAGAGAGCATGGGGGGCTACACCTTC
NA	TRBV7-2	TRBD1	TRBJ2-7	CASSLVGQDNEQYF	TGTGCCAGCAGCTTAGTCGGACAGGATAACGAGCAGTACTTC
few	TRBV5-1	NA	TRBJ2-3	CASSYYTDTQYF	TGCGCCAGCAGCTACTACACAGATACGCAGTATTTT
many	TRBV29-1	NA	TRBJ2-3	CSVSPSRSEQYF	TGCAGCGTTTCCCCGTCTAGATCAGAGCAGTATTTT
few	TRBV7-6	TRBD1	TRBJ2-5	CASSQDGTGGMKTQYF	TGTGCCAGCAGCCAAGACGGGACAGGGGGCATGAAGACCCAGTACTTC
many	TRBV4-2	NA	TRBJ1-4	CASSPADSNEKLFF	TGTGCCAGCAGCCCTGCGGACAGCAATGAAAAACTGTTTTTT
many	TRBV5-1	NA	TRBJ2-1	CASSTEPLNEQFF	TGCGCCAGCAGCACCGAACCCCTCAATGAGCAGTTCTTC
NA	TRBV7-9	TRBD1	TRBJ1-6	CASQGQENSPLHF	TGTGCCAGCCAGGGACAGGAAAATTCACCCCTCCACTTT
few	TRBV20-1	TRBD2	TRBJ2-3	CSARDQISGSFTDTQYF	TGCAGTGCTAGAGATCAGATTAGCGGGAGTTTCACAGATACGCAGTATTTT
medium-sized	TRBV5-1	NA	TRBJ1-2	CASSSDGDYGYTF	TGCGCCAGCAGCTCGGACGGCGACTATGGCTACACCTTC
NA	TRBV20-1	NA	TRBJ1-6	CSARDLMAGVSYSPLHF	TGCAGTGCTAGAGATCTAATGGCGGGGGTTTCCTACTCACCCCTCCACTTT
few	TRBV11-1	NA	TRBJ2-1	CASSLVAGGRGEQFF	TGTGCCAGCAGCTTAGTAGCAGGAGGAAGAGGGGAGCAGTTCTTC
NA	TRBV12-3/TRBV12-4	NA	TRBJ1-1	CASSEIGELFVGNTEAFF	TGTGCCAGCAGCGAAATAGGGGAACTCTTTGTGGGGAACACTGAAGCTTTCTTT
NA	TRBV20-1	TRBD1	TRBJ2-7	CSARALRGQGTLYEQYF	TGCAGTGCTAGAGCTCTTCGGGGACAGGGAACTCTCTACGAGCAGTACTTC
few	TRBV24-1	NA	TRBJ2-1	CATGTYEYNEQFF	TGTGCCACCGGGACTTATGAATACAATGAGCAGTTCTTC
few	TRBV3-1	NA	TRBJ2-6	CASSRYLSGANVLTF	TGTGCCAGCAGCCGGTACCTCTCTGGGGCCAACGTCCTGACTTTC
NA	TRBV7-2	TRBD1	TRBJ2-1	CASSPRTPGQGPLF	TGTGCCAGCAGCCCCAGGACACCGGGACAGGGGCCCCTCTTC
NA	TRBV7-9	TRBD2	TRBJ2-7	CASSLAETSGYGQYF	TGTGCCAGCAGCTTAGCGGAGACTAGCGGGTACGGGCAGTACTTC
NA	TRBV20-1	NA	TRBJ1-5	CSARQADQPQHF	TGCAGTGCTAGACAGGCAGATCAGCCCCAGCATTTT
many	TRBV10-2	NA	TRBJ1-1	CASSGGGIGTEAFF	TGCGCCAGCAGTGGTGGGGGAATCGGAACCGAAGCTTTCTTT
few	TRBV6-1	NA	TRBJ1-1	CASSEAPGGRNTEAFF	TGTGCCAGCAGTGAAGCCCCCGGGGGGAGGAACACTGAAGCTTTCTTT
NA	TRBV28	NA	TRBJ1-3	CASSQGGDTIYF	TGTGCCAGCAGTCAGGGTGGAGACACCATATATTTT
few	TRBV6-5	NA	TRBJ2-2	CASSYSAPNTGELFF	TGTGCCAGCAGTTACTCGGCCCCTAACACCGGGGAGCTGTTTTTT
NA	TRBV27	TRBD1	TRBJ1-5	CASSPRTGSGNQPQHF	TGTGCCAGCAGTCCGAGGACAGGGTCGGGCAATCAGCCCCAGCATTTT
NA	TRBV6-6	TRBD1	TRBJ2-6	CASSFLAGQGFSGANVLTF	TGTGCCAGCAGTTTCCTTGCGGGACAGGGGTTCTCTGGGGCCAACGTCCTGACTTTC
NA	TRBV20-1	NA	TRBJ1-4	CSAKSLEKLFF	TGCAGTGCAAAGTCCCTGGAAAAACTGTTTTTT
few	TRBV4-1	NA	TRBJ2-3	CASSRSGSGTDTQYF	TGCGCCAGCAGCCGGTCGGGATCGGGCACAGATACGCAGTATTTT